Below, one T cell receptor (beta chain) is given with its context. V dropped 0 bases and J dropped 2 bases, with 10 bases sitting between them. The CDR3 is made up of 15 amino acids. The data were obtained in a study of blood T cell repertoires in COVID-19. TCRdb's copy holds only in-frame clones and misses some; the assay was immunoSEQ multiplex PCR. The repertoire holds about 64,000 clones, with approximately 90% as singletons. This TCR derives from a man aged 50-59 years with active COVID-19. The sequencing input was peripheral blood. The rearrangement uses TRBV23-1 and TRBJ2-5; no clear D gene. TRBV23-1 is an ORF; its function is uncertain. The CDR3 region is CASSQSCGRQETQYF. In nucleotides, the CDR3 is TGCGCCAGCAGTCAATCCTGCGGCCGACAAGAGACCCAGTACTTC.